Shown below are 15 T cell receptor beta chains from a single sample sequenced in a study of cytomegalovirus exposure and HLA in healthy donors. TCRdb's table, derived via immunoSEQ multiplex PCR, lists solely in-frame clones and lacks some. The table includes under 350,000 clones, about 86% detected once. The sequencing input was PBMCs. Receptors originate from a woman aged 18-30 years in good health and CMV-seronegative.

The rearrangement uses TRBV7-9 and TRBJ1-1, with a tentative D call TRBD1 (5 bases). The germline V gene encodes CDR1 SEHNR and CDR2 FQNEAQ (reference sequence). V was clipped by 7 bases and J by 1 base, with 10 bases between them. The CDR3 covers 13 residues. The CDR3 DNA follows: TGTGCCAGCACCGGACAACAGAACACTGAAGCTTTCTTT. This gives the protein CASTGQQNTEAFF. Filled out from reference TRBV7-9 and TRBJ1-1, the complete variable domain reads DTGVSQNPRHKITKRGQNVTFRCDPISEHNRLYWYRQTLGQGPEFLTYFQNEAQLEKSRLLSDRFSAERPKGSFSTLEIQRTEQGDSAMYLCASTGQQNTEAFFGQGTRLTVV.

The chain recombines TRBV6-4 with TRBJ2-1, with D maybe TRBD2 (6 bases). The CDR3 length is 13 residues. V dropped 3 bases and J dropped 6 bases, with 9 bases sitting between them. Germline lookup yields CDR1 MRHNA and CDR2 SNTAGT. CDR3 amino acids: CASSESGVNEQFF. The CDR3 DNA is TGTGCCAGCAGTGAATCGGGAGTCAATGAGCAGTTCTTC.

The rearrangement uses TRBV10-1 and TRBJ2-2; 7 positions match TRBD1. Germline V CDR1 and CDR2: WNHNN, SYGVQD (reference sequence). V shed 7 bases and J 2 bases; nucleotides not matched to a gene: 10. The CDR3 sequence is 16 residues long. CDR3 nucleotides: TGCGCCAGCAACCAAATCCCAGGGGGAAACACCGGGGAGCTGTTTTTT. It yields the protein CASNQIPGGNTGELFF.

This rearrangement joins TRBV14 to TRBJ2-5, with 8 bases lining up with TRBD2. The trim removed 5 bases at V and 4 bases at J, leaving 9 bases unmatched. The CDR3 loop spans 15 amino acids. Germline V gives CDR1 SGHDN, CDR2 FVKESK. The CDR3 DNA follows: TGTGCCAGCAGCTTAGATGCGGGGGGCAGAGAGACCCAGTACTTC. Translating gives CASSLDAGGRETQYF.

The J gene is TRBJ2-1, the V gene TRBV5-6, with a weak D call TRBD1 (7 bases). With 1 base removed from V and 3 bases from J, the gap between germline ends came to 14 bases. Per germline, CDR1 SGHDT and CDR2 YYEEEE. There are 16 residues in the CDR3. CDR3 amino acids: CASSLRAGGSYNEQFF. The CDR3 bases are TGTGCCAGCAGCTTGAGGGCAGGGGGGAGCTACAATGAGCAGTTCTTC.

The chain combines TRBV6-6 with TRBJ1-3; TRBD1 matches 7 bases. V shed 0 bases and J 3 bases; nucleotides not matched to a gene: 5. The germline gives CDR1 MNHNY, CDR2 SVGAGI (reference sequence). This CDR3 has 16 amino acids. The CDR3 is CASSYSTTGDGNTIYF. CDR3 nucleotide sequence: TGTGCCAGCAGTTACTCGACAACAGGGGATGGAAACACCATATATTTT.

The genes are TRBV5-1 and TRBJ1-2; 7 positions match TRBD1. With V trimmed by 0 bases and J by 8 bases, 4 bases remained unmatched. This CDR3 is 13 amino acids long. Germline CDR1 is SGHRS and CDR2 is YFSETQ. The CDR3 here is CASSLEGAEGYTF. The DNA of the CDR3 is TGCGCCAGCAGCTTGGAGGGGGCTGAGGGCTACACCTTC.

The chain employs TRBV28 and TRBJ2-7; TRBD2 agrees at 9 bases. V lost 2 bases to trimming and J lost 6 bases; unmatched junction nucleotides: 17. The CDR3 spans 18 residues. Germline values: CDR1 MDHEN, CDR2 SYDVKM. The CDR3 sequence: CASSLEGSGGGPKGEQYF. In nucleotides, the CDR3 is TGTGCCAGCAGTTTAGAGGGTAGCGGGGGCGGCCCTAAGGGCGAGCAGTACTTC.

This chain uses TRBV14 with TRBJ1-5; D not resolved. The length of the CDR3 is 11 residues. Trimming stripped 5 bases from V and 7 bases from J, with 6 bases between. Germline lookup yields CDR1 SGHDN and CDR2 FVKESK. CDR3 region: CASSYRQPQHF. CDR3 nucleotides: TGTGCCAGCAGCTATCGGCAGCCCCAGCATTTT.

The chain couples TRBV25-1 to TRBJ1-1, with unresolved D. The CDR3 runs 14 residues. Per germline, CDR1 MGHDK and CDR2 SYGVNS. The ends were cut back, 6 bases at V and 1 base at J, with 12 bases in the middle. The CDR3 DNA is TGTGCCAGCAGCGAACCCACTTGGAACACTGAAGCTTTCTTT. It yields the protein CASSEPTWNTEAFF.

This clone was detected only a few times. The chain combines TRBV27 with TRBJ2-7, with a weak D call TRBD2 (7 bases). Germline V gene sequence: CDR1 MNHEY, CDR2 SMNVEV (reference sequence). The V end lost 6 bases, the J end lost 6 bases, and 9 bases lay between the germline ends. This CDR3 is built from 11 residues. The DNA for the CDR3 is TGTGCCAGCAGCCGGGGGGCCGAGCAGTACTTC. It is translated as CASSRGAEQYF.

This sequence joins TRBV18 and TRBJ1-2; 7 nucleotides agree with TRBD1. Germline CDR1 and CDR2: KGHSH and LQKENI. V dropped 4 bases and J dropped 0; count of bases not matched to a gene: 14. The CDR3 covers 18 residues. CDR3 loop: CASSRGLQGRTANYGYTF. CDR3 bases: TGTGCCAGCTCACGGGGTTTACAGGGGAGGACGGCTAACTATGGCTACACCTTC.

This chain uses TRBV27 with TRBJ2-7, with D possibly being TRBD1 (5 bases). This CDR3 has 13 amino acids. V was clipped by 2 bases and J by 3 bases, with 8 bases between them. The germline gives CDR1 MNHEY, CDR2 SMNVEV (reference sequence). CDR3 amino acids: CASSLTGYYEQYF. The CDR3 DNA reads TGTGCCAGCAGTTTAACAGGTTACTACGAGCAGTACTTC.

The V call is TRBV6-4, the J call TRBJ2-1; a weak D match, TRBD2 (5 bases). The CDR3 length is 15 residues. V gave up 3 bases and J gave up 4 bases, with 13 bases separating them. Germline loops: CDR1 MRHNA, CDR2 SNTAGT. CDR3 in amino acids: CASSERAGTYNEQFF. The CDR3 DNA reads TGTGCCAGCAGTGAGAGGGCGGGTACGTACAATGAGCAGTTCTTC.

The chain employs TRBV2 and TRBJ1-1, with TRBD1 matching 7 bases. Germline V gene lookup returns CDR1 SNHLY and CDR2 FYNNEI. J lost 4 bases, V lost 10 bases, and 9 bases had no gene match. The length of the CDR3 is 13 residues. CDR3 protein: CATLTGKGTEAFF. CDR3 coding DNA: TGTGCCACCCTGACAGGGAAGGGCACTGAAGCTTTCTTT.